This TCR beta chain was identified in a study of cytomegalovirus exposure and HLA in healthy donors. Overall study findings and caveats: Later on, an analysis tied around 17,000 TCR beta sequences to HLA alleles at 0.05 false discovery rate.

Primers for the PCR totalled 60 Vbeta and 13 Jbeta. The table came from immunoSEQ multiplex PCR; TCRdb's copy has only in-frame clones and leaves some out. This sample's table has about 200,000 clones. On this clone itself: Its specificity is unknown.

The CDR3 length is 12 residues. Per germline, CDR1 WSHSY and CDR2 SAAADI. V was shortened by 6 bases and J by 4 bases, with 8 bases between the two germline ends. The sample taken for sequencing was PBMCs. V usage is TRBV10-2 and J usage is TRBJ2-3; D may be TRBD1 (5 bases). The sequence derives from a girl aged 2 to 9 in good health and CMV-seropositive. Written as DNA, the CDR3 is TGCGCCAGCAGCAGGGAAGCAGATACGCAGTATTTT. Its protein product is CASSREADTQYF.